Listed here is a single TCR beta chain. What it binds is not known. The data stem from a study of blood T cells in healthy people across ages. Study conclusions and caveats: A roughly linear fall in TCR beta diversity per million T cells was seen with increasing age.

The second PCR ran about 6 to 12 cycles with a sample-barcoded 5' primer and J-beta primers. From the 5' RACE reads, TCRdb called clonotypes with MiXCR, one entry per CDR3 protein. Of around 1.5 million distinct CDR3 sequences listed, 42% were seen once; the top ten hold 6.5% to 10%. In germline, CDR1 is SGHNT, CDR2 YYREEE (reference sequence). This CDR3 is 14 amino acids long. Trimming stripped 0 bases from V and 8 bases from J, with 11 bases between. What was sequenced was blood. J is TRBJ1-4 and V is TRBV5-4, with a tentative D call TRBD1 (5 bases). This receptor was identified in a young woman in good health. The CDR3 DNA is TGTGCCAGCAGCTTGGGAATCAGGGTGGAAAAACTGTTTTTT. This translates into CASSLGIRVEKLFF.